The T cell receptor beta chain described here comes from a study of T cells in Graves' hyperthyroidism and ophthalmopathy. The TCR beta CDR3 regions underwent amplification using RNA transcripts as the source. First-round RT-PCR with HTBI primers amplified the TCR CDR3 region. TCRdb fed the multiplex PCR reads into MiXCR, producing one record per CDR3 protein. The sample lists 200,000 to 250,000 distinct CDR3 sequences; over 15% were seen once. V dropped 0 bases and J dropped 3; count of bases not matched to a gene: 3. Looked up from germline, CDR1 is LGHNA and CDR2 is YNFKEQ. The CDR3 spans 15 residues.

Specimen: blood. The rearrangement uses TRBV4-2 and TRBJ1-2, with 8 bases that match TRBD1. The TCR originated in a woman aged 18 to 35 with Graves' ophthalmopathy. The CDR3 DNA sequence: TGTGCCAGCAGCCAAGAGGACAGGGAGGACTATGGCTACACCTTC. It encodes CASSQEDREDYGYTF.